Listed below are T cell receptor beta chains from one sample, sequenced in a study of graft-versus-host responses after intestinal transplantation. Clones were read by immunoSEQ multiplex PCR, and TCRdb kept only the in-frame ones, dropping some. The sample carries roughly 40,000 clones, roughly 89% recorded once. Sequencing used PBMCs, obtained about 310 days after intestinal transplant. Receptor source: a human patient who received an intestinal transplant, so some T cells may come from the graft donor. Both conserved end residues are part of each CDR3. A D gene is named only where the DNA matches it firmly. Expanded clones are given a class, and other clones once, few, many or no size at all.

V,J,length,D,size,DNA,CDR3
TRBV5-1,TRBJ1-5,13,TRBD1,.,TGCGCCAGCGAGGGACAGGGGGCTAGGCCCCAGCATTTT,CASEGQGARPQHF
TRBV5-1,TRBJ1-3,14,TRBD1,.,TGCGCCAGCAGCCCTGGAGGGGGCGGAAACACCATATATTTT,CASSPGGGGNTIYF
TRBV28,TRBJ1-2,12,TRBD1,.,TGTGCCAGCCAGTTTATGGGAGGGGGCTGCACCTTC,CASQFMGGGCTF
TRBV15,TRBJ2-2,13,TRBD1,.,TGTGCCACCAGCGGACAGGGAGCCGGGGAGCTGTTTTTT,CATSGQGAGELFF
TRBV6-6,TRBJ1-1,14,TRBD1,.,TGTGCCAGCAACAGACAGGGGAAGGGGGCTGAAGCTTTCTTT,CASNRQGKGAEAFF
TRBV6-5,TRBJ2-3,15,TRBD2,.,TGTGCCAGCAGGTCCCTGACTAGCGAGACAGATACGCAGTATTTT,CASRSLTSETDTQYF
TRBV7-3,TRBJ1-5,12,.,.,TGTGCCAGCAGCAATAGCAATCAGCCCCAGCATTTT,CASSNSNQPQHF
TRBV6-6,TRBJ2-1,14,TRBD2,.,TGTGCCAGCAGGCTAGCGGTCCCCTACAATGAGCAGTTCTTC,CASRLAVPYNEQFF
TRBV25-1,TRBJ1-3,13,.,.,TGTGCCAGCAGTAAGAGCTCTGGAAACACCATATATTTT,CASSKSSGNTIYF
TRBV5-1,TRBJ2-5,14,.,once,TGCGCCAGCAGCTTAGCACCAGACCAAGAGACCCAGTACTTC,CASSLAPDQETQYF
TRBV5-6,TRBJ2-7,15,TRBD2,.,TGTGCCAGCAGCCCCGGGACTAGCGGGGGCTACGAGCAGTACTTC,CASSPGTSGGYEQYF
TRBV7-9,TRBJ1-2,16,.,.,TGTGCCAGCAGCCCGGGGGTCGGAGGGTTACACTATGGCTACACCTTC,CASSPGVGGLHYGYTF
TRBV7-6,TRBJ1-5,15,.,.,TGTGCCAGCAGCTTAGCGCGTGGTAGCAATCAGCCCCAGCATTTT,CASSLARGSNQPQHF
TRBV5-3,TRBJ2-7,15,.,.,TGTGCCAGAACCATTCCCCCCGGAGTGGACTACGAGCAGTACTTC,CARTIPPGVDYEQYF
TRBV6-5,TRBJ2-2,15,TRBD1,.,TGTGCCAGCAGTCAAAAAAGACAGGGAACCGGGGAGCTGTTTTTT,CASSQKRQGTGELFF
TRBV6-1,TRBJ2-7,11,.,few,TGTGCCACCAGACTCGATTACGAGCAGTACTTC,CATRLDYEQYF
TRBV7-2,TRBJ2-1,15,TRBD2,.,TGTGCCAGCAGCTTAGGGCGGGAGTCAAACAATGAGCAGTTCTTC,CASSLGRESNNEQFF
TRBV27,TRBJ2-1,15,.,.,TGTGCCAGCAGTCCAACGCGACTAGGGACCAATGAGCAGTTCTTC,CASSPTRLGTNEQFF
TRBV6-1,TRBJ2-3,19,.,.,TGTGCCAGCAGTGAAATGGAGACGTTCCGAACCATTAGCACAGATACGCAGTATTTT,CASSEMETFRTISTDTQYF
TRBV7-3,TRBJ2-1,15,.,.,TGTGCCAGCAGCTTAAAGGGGAGCTCCTACAATGAGCAGTTCTTC,CASSLKGSSYNEQFF
TRBV5-6,TRBJ1-2,13,.,.,TGTGCCAGCAGCTTGGACAGGGAACGCGGCTACACCTTC,CASSLDRERGYTF
TRBV6-5,TRBJ1-2,15,TRBD1,few,TGTGCCAGCAGTTACGGGGACAGCGCTAACTATGGCTACACCTTC,CASSYGDSANYGYTF
TRBV13,TRBJ1-6,17,TRBD1,.,TGTGCCAGCAGCTTTCCAGGACAGGGAGGGAAAAATTCACCCCTCCACTTT,CASSFPGQGGKNSPLHF
TRBV27,TRBJ2-2,18,TRBD1,.,TGTGCCAGCAGTTTAAGGGACAGGGCCTACGCGAACACCGGGGAGCTGTTTTTT,CASSLRDRAYANTGELFF
TRBV18,TRBJ2-3,17,.,few,TGTGCCAGCTCACCACGAATGACCAGGGGGGGCACAGATACGCAGTATTTT,CASSPRMTRGGTDTQYF
TRBV6-5,TRBJ2-5,14,.,.,TGTGCCAGCAGTTACTCGACCGGGCGCGAGACCCAGTACTTC,CASSYSTGRETQYF
TRBV2,TRBJ1-1,16,.,.,TGTGCCAGCAGTGAACTTTCGCGGCAGGGAGGCACTGAAGCTTTCTTT,CASSELSRQGGTEAFF
TRBV28,TRBJ2-5,15,TRBD2,.,TGTGCCAGCAGTTTATATATTAGCGGGCCATTGACCCAGTACTTC,CASSLYISGPLTQYF
TRBV6-5,TRBJ2-7,14,TRBD1,.,TGTGCCAGCAGAGTGGGACAGGCCGCCTACGAGCAGTACTTC,CASRVGQAAYEQYF
TRBV2,TRBJ2-3,16,.,.,TGTGCCACCTCGGACACAGGTCAGGGGCTAGGGGATACGCAGTATTTT,CATSDTGQGLGDTQYF
TRBV13,TRBJ2-7,14,.,.,TGTGCCAGCAGCTTAGGCGGGAGCTCCTACGAGCAGTACTTC,CASSLGGSSYEQYF
TRBV7-9,TRBJ1-6,17,.,.,TGTGCCAGCAGCTTAGGGCAACAGCGTGCTTCAAATTCACCCCTCCACTTT,CASSLGQQRASNSPLHF
TRBV28,TRBJ2-6,18,TRBD1,.,TGTGCCAGCAGCCATTGGGACAGGGTCAGCTCTGGGGCCAACGTCCTGACTTTC,CASSHWDRVSSGANVLTF
TRBV7-9,TRBJ2-5,16,TRBD1,.,TGTGCCAGCAGCTCGCAGATCGACAGGGCTCGAAAGACCCAGTACTTC,CASSSQIDRARKTQYF
TRBV28,TRBJ1-5,14,TRBD1,.,TGTGCCAGCTCAAGGGGGCTAAGCAATCAGCCCCAGCATTTT,CASSRGLSNQPQHF
TRBV4-1,TRBJ2-7,16,TRBD1,.,TGCGCCAGCAGCCAAGGGGTCGGACAGGGTGAGGCCGAGCAGTACTTC,CASSQGVGQGEAEQYF
TRBV7-8,TRBJ1-4,16,.,once,TGTGCCAGCAGCTTAGTTAGCCTTGCAACTAATGAAAAACTGTTTTTT,CASSLVSLATNEKLFF
TRBV7-9,TRBJ2-1,14,TRBD1,.,TGTGCCAGCAGCCAGGACAGGGAGTACAATGAGCAGTTCTTC,CASSQDREYNEQFF
TRBV29-1,TRBJ2-5,14,TRBD2,.,TGCAGCGTTGAGCGTAGCGGGGTTGAAGAGACCCAGTACTTC,CSVERSGVEETQYF
TRBV29-1,TRBJ2-1,13,.,once,TGCAGCGTCGTTGAAAACAGCCACAATGAGCAGTTCTTC,CSVVENSHNEQFF
TRBV5-1,TRBJ2-7,14,.,.,TGCGCCAGCAGCATTGGGCCAGGGGATTACGAGCAGTACTTC,CASSIGPGDYEQYF
TRBV5-8,TRBJ1-4,17,.,.,TGTGCCAGCAGCTTGGGAGGTCCGACTTTGATTAATGAAAAACTGTTTTTT,CASSLGGPTLINEKLFF
TRBV28,TRBJ2-7,15,TRBD2,.,TGTGCCAGCAGCTTCTCTAGCGGGACCTCCTACGAGCAGTACTTC,CASSFSSGTSYEQYF
TRBV29-1,TRBJ2-5,13,TRBD1,.,TGCAGCGCCTGGACAGGCGTCCAAGAGACCCAGTACTTC,CSAWTGVQETQYF
TRBV6-6,TRBJ2-7,15,.,.,TGTGCCAGCAGTTACGAGGGCGGTTTCCCCTACGAGCAGTACTTC,CASSYEGGFPYEQYF
TRBV5-1,TRBJ2-5,14,TRBD1,few,TGTGCCAGCAGCTTTTACAGGGGATGGGAGACCCAGTACTTC,CASSFYRGWETQYF
TRBV29-1,TRBJ1-2,13,TRBD1,.,TGCAGCGTTGGGGATGGACAGGGTACTGGCTACACCTTC,CSVGDGQGTGYTF
TRBV4-1,TRBJ2-7,13,.,once,TGCGCCAGTATTTTCTTTGGATTCTACGAACAGTACTTC,CASIFFGFYEQYF
TRBV29-1,TRBJ1-3,13,TRBD1,.,TGCAGCGTGTCACAGGGGGCTGGAAACACCATATATTTT,CSVSQGAGNTIYF
TRBV12-5,TRBJ2-6,15,TRBD1,.,TGTGCTAGTGGTCTGACAGGGTCTGGGGCCAACGTCCTGACTTTC,CASGLTGSGANVLTF
TRBV10-3,TRBJ1-5,15,.,.,TGTGCCATACAACAGGGATTAGGGGGCAATCAGCCCCAGCATTTT,CAIQQGLGGNQPQHF